This T cell receptor (beta chain) was identified in a study of T cell responses to AZD1222 COVID-19 vaccine. The germline CDR1 and CDR2 sequences are MNHEY and SVGAGI. V was clipped by 2 bases and J by 6 bases; unmatched bases: 9. CDR3 length: 16 amino acids. This clone was detected once. The protocol was immunoSEQ multiplex PCR, while the TCRdb copy is restricted to in-frame clones and leaves out a portion. The sample comprises 150,000 or so clones, about 93% of which are singletons, and 5.1% rests with the top ten. V usage is TRBV6-5 and J usage is TRBJ1-4, with 7 bases aligning to TRBD1. This receptor was obtained from an adult in good health. Material: peripheral blood, obtained on day 0 of AZD1222 vaccination. Here the CDR3 reads CASSYTRGMLHEKLFF. Here the CDR3 DNA reads TGTGCCAGCAGTTACACCAGGGGGATGTTACATGAAAAACTGTTTTTT.